These 8 T cell receptor beta chains were sequenced from one sample in a study of identical twins. TCRdb re-analysed the 5' RACE reads in MiXCR, keeping a single row per CDR3 protein. The sample lists roughly 480,000 distinct CDR3 sequences, approximately 24% occurring once. This sample was also put to use in a study of T cells expressing NK-cell markers.

Sequencing was performed on CD4+ T cells sorted from blood. These receptors were obtained from a woman aged 18-29 years in good health.

This clonotype appeared many times. The rearrangement uses TRBV20-1 and TRBJ2-7; 8 nucleotides match TRBD1. Germline CDR1 reads DFQATT; CDR2 reads SNEGSKA (reference sequence). The CDR3 runs 15 residues. The ends lost 3 bases at V and 2 bases at J; junction bases unmatched: 9. The CDR3, as DNA: TGCAGTGCTAGCTGGCGGACAGGGATTACCTACGAGCAGTACTTC. This translates into CSASWRTGITYEQYF.

The genes are TRBV6-5 and TRBJ2-5; possibly TRBD1 for D (7 bases). Between the trimmed V and J ends, which lost 0 bases and 4 bases, there was a span of 12 bases. Germline V gene data show CDR1 as MNHEY and CDR2 as SVGAGI. CDR3 length: 15 amino acids. The CDR3, as DNA: TGTGCCAGCAGTTACTCGAGGCAGGGGGGAGAGACCCAGTACTTC. It is translated as CASSYSRQGGETQYF.

The J gene is TRBJ2-7, the V gene TRBV3-1; TRBD2 is a possible D gene (5 bases). V lost 0 bases and J 7 bases, leaving 7 bases between the germline ends. The CDR3 consists of 12 residues. CDR1 and CDR2 from the germline V gene are LGHDT and YNNKEL (reference sequence). The CDR3 is CASSQDPGEQYF. The CDR3 DNA sequence: TGTGCCAGCAGCCAAGATCCGGGGGAGCAGTACTTC.

The V gene is TRBV12-3 or TRBV12-4, the J gene TRBJ2-6; D call uncertain. The CDR3 has 14 residues. V shed 6 bases and J shed 0 bases, with 6 bases lying between them. The CDR3 is CASSPASGANVLTF. CDR3 sequence (DNA): TGTGCCAGCAGCCCTGCCTCTGGGGCCAACGTCCTGACTTTC.

V gene TRBV10-1 combines with J gene TRBJ2-5; the D is unclear. The CDR3 covers 13 residues. Germline-derived CDR1 and CDR2 are WNHNN and SYGVQD (reference sequence). Trimming removed 6 bases from V and 5 bases from J, with 13 bases in between. The CDR3 spells CASSVSDRETQYF. CDR3 sequence (DNA): TGCGCCAGCAGCGTATCCGACCGGGAGACCCAGTACTTC.

This clonotype has more than one count but fewer than ten. The chain combines TRBV20-1 with TRBJ1-4; 8 nucleotides align to TRBD1. Germline trimming cut 7 bases from V and 5 bases from J; bases unmatched to any gene: 3. Germline loops: CDR1 DFQATT, CDR2 SNEGSKA (reference sequence). The CDR3 length is 12 residues. The CDR3 loop is CSGTGNNEKLFF. The CDR3 nucleotides are TGCAGTGGGACAGGGAACAATGAAAAACTGTTTTTT.

This chain connects TRBV6-5 to TRBJ2-3, with D possibly TRBD2 on 5 matching bases. Trimming took 8 bases from V and 0 from J, leaving 18 bases between them. CDR3 length: 16 residues. The germline V gene has CDR1 MNHEY and CDR2 SVGAGI. The CDR3 is CASHGRAPLSTDTQYF. As DNA, the CDR3 is TGTGCCAGCCACGGGCGGGCCCCCCTAAGCACAGATACGCAGTATTTT.

The chain combines TRBV6-5 with TRBJ2-1, with D hard to call. Per the germline V gene, CDR1 is MNHEY and CDR2 is SVGAGI. The ends were cut back, 0 bases at V and 8 bases at J, with 23 bases in the middle. The CDR3 spans 18 residues. The DNA of the CDR3 is TGTGCCAGCAGTTACTCGAAAAAAAGTAATAGCTTCGCCTATGAGCAGTTCTTC. This gives the protein CASSYSKKSNSFAYEQFF.